The 29 T cell receptor beta chains below were found in one sample sequenced in a study of T-cell memory formation after mild COVID-19. In TCRdb, the 5' RACE reads were re-called with MiXCR into one record per CDR3 protein. The sample holds roughly 170,000 distinct CDR3 sequences, about 18% seen once. The source material was PBMCs or a T cell subset sorted from them (not recorded which). Receptors were obtained from a man aged 18 to 29 who had mild COVID-19 (a few samples of this study predate the infection). Cell type and time point are not known.

This rearrangement joins TRBV20-1 to TRBJ2-7; 9 bases agree with TRBD1. Unmatched junction bases numbered 6, after V lost 6 bases and J lost 3 bases. The CDR3 consists of 13 residues. The germline V gene has CDR1 DFQATT and CDR2 SNEGSKA (reference sequence). DNA for the CDR3: TGCAGTGCGTCGACAGGGGGAGTCTACGAGCAGTACTTC. This gives the protein CSASTGGVYEQYF.

This sequence joins TRBV3-1 and TRBJ1-6, with TRBD1 as a possible D gene (5 bases). This CDR3 has 16 residues. Germline V gene data show CDR1 as LGHDT and CDR2 as YNNKEL (reference sequence). Trimming shortened V by 3 bases and J by 1 base, and 10 bases separated the two germline ends. CDR3 in amino acids: CASSHDRGSYNSPLHF. For the CDR3, the DNA is TGTGCCAGCAGCCATGATCGGGGGTCCTATAATTCACCCCTCCACTTT. The full variable domain, with the rest looked up from reference TRBV3-1 and TRBJ1-6, is DTAVSQTPKYLVTQMGNDKSIKCEQNLGHDTMYWYKQDSKKFLKIMFSYNNKELIINETVPNRFSPKSPDKAHLNLHINSLELGDSAVYFCASSHDRGSYNSPLHFGNGTRLTVT.

This clonotype was counted a few times. J is TRBJ1-2 and V is TRBV12-3 or TRBV12-4; no clear D gene. The CDR3 spans 15 residues. Deletions cut 5 bases from V and 1 base from J, with 14 bases between. The CDR3 spells CASSPARVYNYGYTF. CDR3 nucleotide sequence: TGTGCCAGCAGTCCGGCGCGAGTTTATAACTATGGCTACACCTTC.

The chain employs TRBV5-1 and TRBJ2-1; maybe TRBD2 (5 bases). The germline V gene has CDR1 SGHRS and CDR2 YFSETQ. V was trimmed by 4 bases and J by 4 bases, leaving 15 bases between them. There are 15 residues in the CDR3. The CDR3: CASSLEAGDYNEQFF. For the CDR3, the DNA is TGCGCCAGCAGCCTGGAGGCTGGTGATTACAATGAGCAGTTCTTC.

The table lists this clonotype with a few counts. The chain is built from TRBV4-2 and TRBJ2-1; 11 nucleotides align to TRBD2. Germline CDR1 LGHNA, CDR2 YNFKEQ. V dropped 3 bases and J dropped 5; count of bases not matched to a gene: 6. The CDR3 has 16 residues. The CDR3 loop reads CASSQVSGGADNEQFF. The CDR3 DNA is TGTGCCAGCAGCCAGGTTAGCGGGGGGGCGGACAATGAGCAGTTCTTC.

This clonotype was detected only a few times. The rearrangement uses TRBV12-3 or TRBV12-4 and TRBJ1-1, with 7 positions matching TRBD1. The CDR3 consists of 13 residues. V lost 7 bases to trimming and J lost 4 bases; unmatched junction nucleotides: 6. The CDR3 spells CASKQGSGTEAFF. The CDR3 DNA reads as TGTGCCAGCAAACAGGGGTCGGGCACTGAAGCTTTCTTT.

This clonotype was recorded many times. The chain couples TRBV29-1 to TRBJ1-1; TRBD1 might be the D (6 bases). Germline V gene sequence: CDR1 SQVTM, CDR2 ANQGSEA. CDR3 length: 12 amino acids. With 7 bases removed from V and 4 bases from J, the gap between germline ends came to 13 bases. In DNA, the CDR3 is TGCAGCGGTGCAGGGGTTCGCACTGAAGCTTTCTTT. Translating gives CSGAGVRTEAFF.

This clonotype has only a few counts. The chain is built from TRBV20-1 and TRBJ2-2; D not certain. Germline CDR1 and CDR2: DFQATT and SNEGSKA (reference sequence). There are 12 residues in the CDR3. Between the trimmed V and J ends, which lost 3 bases and 4 bases, there was a span of 6 bases. CDR3 residues: CSARPRTGELFF. CDR3 DNA: TGCAGTGCTAGGCCCCGCACCGGGGAGCTGTTTTTT.

This clonotype was seen a few times. The V and J genes are TRBV20-1 and TRBJ1-1, with D possibly matching TRBD1 (5 bases). CDR1 DFQATT and CDR2 SNEGSKA come from the germline V gene (reference sequence). V lost 6 bases to trimming and J lost 4 bases, with 9 bases between them. The CDR3 spans 11 residues. The CDR3 coding sequence is TGCAGTGCGGGACGGGGCACTGAAGCTTTCTTT. Protein: CSAGRGTEAFF.

Only a few counts were recorded for this clonotype. In nucleotides, the CDR3 is TGTGCCAGTGGGGTCAGGACAGGGTACGAGCAGTACTTC. Protein: CASGVRTGYEQYF. The J gene is TRBJ2-7, the V gene TRBV19, with 8 bases lining up with TRBD1. Germline V gene data show CDR1 as LNHDA and CDR2 as SQIVND (reference sequence). V dropped 8 bases and J dropped 4; count of bases not matched to a gene: 7. The CDR3 covers 13 residues.

This clonotype came up a few times. This CDR3 is CASSLWDQETQYF. In nucleotides, the CDR3 is TGTGCCAGCAGCTTATGGGATCAAGAGACCCAGTACTTC. This chain links TRBV7-3 with TRBJ2-5; no reliable D call. The germline V gene encodes CDR1 SGHTA and CDR2 FQGTGA. This CDR3 comprises 13 residues. V was cut by 2 bases and J by 2 bases, with 6 bases left in between.

V and J are TRBV4-3 and TRBJ1-1; D unresolved. V dropped 6 bases and J dropped 1 base, with 9 bases sitting between them. Per germline, CDR1 LGHNA and CDR2 YSLEER. The CDR3 loop spans 13 amino acids. CDR3 loop: CASRQSGNTEAFF. The CDR3 DNA reads TGCGCCAGCAGGCAATCTGGGAACACTGAAGCTTTCTTT.

The V call is TRBV7-3, the J call TRBJ1-6; D is unclear. The length of the CDR3 is 14 residues. Germline CDR1 reads SGHTA; CDR2 reads FQGTGA. V shed 5 bases and J shed 10 bases, with 15 bases lying between them. DNA of the CDR3: TGTGCCAGCAGCAAGTCCGGGATCAACTCACCCCTCCACTTT. This gives the protein CASSKSGINSPLHF.

The sample holds a few counts of this clonotype. CDR3 sequence: CAIGQGPPEAFF. CDR3 bases: TGTGCCATCGGACAGGGGCCTCCTGAAGCTTTCTTT. The chain links TRBV10-3 to TRBJ1-1; TRBD1 matches at 9 bases. CDR1 and CDR2 (germline): ENHRY, SYGVKD. V lost 8 bases, J lost 6 bases, and 4 bases stayed unmatched. The CDR3 loop spans 12 amino acids.

This clonotype was counted many times. The V call is TRBV5-1, the J call TRBJ2-1, with a weak D call TRBD2 (5 bases). V lost 7 bases and J 2 bases, leaving 13 bases between the germline ends. Germline assignment: CDR1 SGHRS and CDR2 YFSETQ. This CDR3 has 14 amino acids. The CDR3 coding sequence is TGCGCCAGCTTCACGAGCGGTACCTACAATGAGCAGTTCTTC. Its translation is CASFTSGTYNEQFF.

Many counts were recorded for this clonotype. The genes are TRBV7-2 and TRBJ2-5; a possible D gene is TRBD2 (5 bases). Germline CDR1 is SGHTA and CDR2 is FQGNSA. Trimming took off 5 bases at V and 1 base at J, with 14 bases between the two ends. This CDR3 spans 15 amino acids. The CDR3 loop reads CASSARGWGQETQYF. The CDR3 DNA follows: TGTGCCAGCAGCGCCCGCGGGTGGGGCCAAGAGACCCAGTACTTC.

V and J are TRBV7-3 and TRBJ2-2, with D unclear. V was pared by 4 bases and J by 4 bases, with 7 bases between. CDR1 is SGHTA, CDR2 FQGTGA, per germline. The CDR3 length is 13 residues. CDR3: CASSSRSTGELFF. CDR3 in DNA: TGTGCCAGCAGCTCTCGATCCACCGGGGAGCTGTTTTTT.

The J gene is TRBJ2-1, the V gene TRBV18; D is undetermined. Trimming stripped 3 bases from V and 8 bases from J, with 11 bases between. The CDR3 extends over 13 amino acids. CDR1 is KGHSH and CDR2 is LQKENI in the germline V gene. Here the CDR3 reads CASSPKGKDEQFF. The CDR3 nucleotides read TGTGCCAGCTCACCGAAAGGGAAGGATGAGCAGTTCTTC.

V usage is TRBV7-9 and J usage is TRBJ2-2, with D unresolved. The V end was cut by 3 bases, the J end by 5 bases, with 13 bases between. The CDR3 covers 15 residues. Germline-derived CDR1 and CDR2 are SEHNR and FQNEAQ (reference sequence). The CDR3 nucleotides are TGTGCCAGCAGCTTCCCCCCTCCGAGAACCGGGGAGCTGTTTTTT. It specifies CASSFPPPRTGELFF.

The CDR3 DNA sequence: TGCGCCAGCAGCCAACCTACCCGTCGACAGGGACTGAGGGGCTACACCTTC. It translates to CASSQPTRRQGLRGYTF. The genes are TRBV4-1 and TRBJ1-2; 7 bases map to TRBD1. CDR3 length: 17 amino acids. V lost 2 bases, J lost 8 bases, and 17 bases stayed unmatched. Germline lookup yields CDR1 MGHRA and CDR2 YSYEKL.

This clonotype appeared many times. The V and J genes are TRBV7-2 and TRBJ2-3; tentatively, D is TRBD2 (7 bases). V was clipped by 10 bases and J by 6 bases, with 14 bases between them. CDR1 is SGHTA, CDR2 FQGNSA, per germline. This CDR3 has 12 amino acids. CDR3 bases: TGTGCCACTCACGGGGGGCGGGATACGCAGTATTTT. Amino acids: CATHGGRDTQYF.

V is TRBV2 and J is TRBJ2-5; 7 bases line up with TRBD1. After removal of 8 bases from V and 1 base from J, the junction contained 1 base not matched to a gene. The length of the CDR3 is 12 residues. Looked up from germline, CDR1 is SNHLY and CDR2 is FYNNEI. CDR3: CASDRVQETQYF. DNA of the CDR3: TGTGCCAGCGACAGGGTCCAAGAGACCCAGTACTTC.

This clonotype was seen only a few times. This rearrangement joins TRBV12-3 or TRBV12-4 to TRBJ1-5; D not certain. The CDR3 is 14 residues long. The V and J ends lost 5 bases and 7 bases respectively, with 15 bases between them. The CDR3 protein is CASSRDPTIQPQHF. The CDR3 DNA sequence: TGTGCCAGCAGTCGCGACCCGACGATACAGCCCCAGCATTTT.

The CDR3 spells CASSVRSAGGRETQYF. CDR3 nucleotides: TGTGCCAGCAGCGTAAGGTCTGCGGGGGGCCGGGAGACCCAGTACTTC. The chain has TRBV9 and TRBJ2-5; 8 positions agree with TRBD2. Germline V gene lookup returns CDR1 SGDLS and CDR2 YYNGEE. V shed 1 base and J 5 bases; nucleotides not matched to a gene: 10. The CDR3 is 16 residues long.

This clonotype was detected only once. A much larger clonotype is one base distant, so this may be a read error. The chain employs TRBV6-5 and TRBJ2-4; D remains ambiguous. Germline V gene sequence: CDR1 MNHEY, CDR2 SVGAGI. Trimming took 6 bases from V and 6 from J, leaving 6 bases between them. CDR3 length: 11 residues. In DNA, the CDR3 is TGTGCCAGCAGGGGCGGAAACATTCAGTACTTC. Residues: CASRGGNIQYF.

This clonotype was seen ten or more times. The J gene is TRBJ2-2, the V gene TRBV19, with TRBD2 matching 13 bases. This CDR3 has 16 residues. J lost 7 bases, V lost 8 bases, and 10 bases had no gene match. The germline V gene has CDR1 LNHDA and CDR2 SQIVND (reference sequence). The CDR3 protein is CASSRTSGGRVGELFF. The CDR3 DNA follows: TGTGCCAGTTCGAGGACTAGCGGGGGTAGGGTCGGGGAGCTGTTTTTT.

This sequence joins TRBV7-2 and TRBJ2-3; D gene uncertain. The CDR3 contains 15 residues. V was shortened by 5 bases and J by 4 bases, with 16 bases between the two germline ends. The germline CDR1 and CDR2 sequences are SGHTA and FQGNSA. The CDR3 region has the DNA TGTGCCAGCAGCCAGACCGGTAGCCCCCCAGATACGCAGTATTTT. Translated, it gives CASSQTGSPPDTQYF.

This clonotype was seen only a few times. This sequence joins TRBV5-6 and TRBJ2-7, with D perhaps matching TRBD2 (6 bases). From germline, CDR1 is SGHDT and CDR2 YYEEEE. The CDR3 loop spans 14 amino acids. Trimming took 3 bases from V and 4 from J, leaving 14 bases between them. The CDR3 region is CASSSYRGTYEQYF. In DNA, the CDR3 is TGTGCCAGCAGCTCCTACCGCGGGACTTACGAGCAGTACTTC.

This clonotype appeared a few times. This chain joins TRBV10-3 and TRBJ2-7; D remains unclear. The V gene's germline CDR1 is ENHRY and CDR2 SYGVKD. There are 11 residues in the CDR3. V was clipped by 2 bases and J by 4 bases, with 3 bases between them. The CDR3 DNA is TGTGCCATCAGTGAGGGGTACGAGCAGTACTTC. As protein: CAISEGYEQYF.